A selection of T cell receptor beta chains follows, all from one sample in a study of metastatic and nonmetastatic thyroid tumors. TCRdb re-called clones via MiXCR from the PCR reads. This table holds under 40,000 clones, 15% to 20% found once. The sequencing input was blood. The receptors derive from a male donor with papillary thyroid cancer or a benign thyroid nodule (not recorded which). Some clones in this sample may be carry-over from other donors' samples. The CDR3 runs from the conserved cysteine through the conserved F or W. The D gene is left open where the match is weak. The size entry is marked missing in some rows and otherwise reads once, few, many or a size class.

NA	TRBJ1-4	NA	TRBV11-3	TGTGCCAGCATCTTATCCTGGCTGAGCGGTGAAAAACTGTTTTTT	CASILSWLSGEKLFF
TRBD1	TRBJ1-2	NA	TRBV6-1	TGTTCCAGCAGTGACGGGACAGGGACATCAAACTATTGCTACACCTTC	CSSSDGTGTSNYCYTF
TRBD1	TRBJ2-3	medium-sized	TRBV6-2/TRBV6-3	TGTGCCAGCGGGACAGGGCCCGATACGCAGTATTTT	CASGTGPDTQYF
TRBD2	TRBJ2-1	NA	TRBV6-2/TRBV6-3	TGTGCCAGCAGTTACTCCGCGGGGGGCAATGAGCAGTTCTTC	CASSYSAGGNEQFF
NA	TRBJ2-5	many	TRBV20-1	TGCAGTGCTAGCGGGAGTCGGCAAGAGACCCAGTACTTC	CSASGSRQETQYF
TRBD2	TRBJ2-1	medium-sized	TRBV13	TGTGCCAGCAGCCCCACTGGACTAGCGGCACGGAGCTCCTACAATGAGCAGTTCTTC	CASSPTGLAARSSYNEQFF
NA	TRBJ1-1	many	TRBV6-5	TGTGCCAGCAGTTACTCTCACAGGTCGAACACTGAAGCTTTCTTT	CASSYSHRSNTEAFF
NA	TRBJ2-7	few	TRBV19	TGTGCCAGTAGTGAAACAGGGTCCTACGAGCAGTACTTC	CASSETGSYEQYF
NA	TRBJ2-4	many	TRBV6-2/TRBV6-3	TGTGCCAGCAGTTTCGACTGGAAAATAGCCAAAAACATTCAGTACTTC	CASSFDWKIAKNIQYF
NA	TRBJ2-7	NA	TRBV27	TGTGCCAGCAGTTTACCTCCCAACAAGCAGTACTTC	CASSLPPNKQYF
TRBD2	TRBJ2-3	NA	TRBV11-2	TGTGCCATCAGCTTAGTGGTGGGTAGCGGGACCACAGATACGCAGTATTTT	CAISLVVGSGTTDTQYF
NA	TRBJ1-2	many	TRBV10-2	TGCGCCAGCAGTGATCCGACTAGGGGGGGGGGCTATGGCTACACCTTC	CASSDPTRGGGYGYTF
NA	TRBJ1-2	medium-sized	TRBV6-5	TGTGCCAGCAGTTACTCATGGTCCGGGGGTCCTAACTATGGCTACACCTTC	CASSYSWSGGPNYGYTF
NA	TRBJ1-1	many	TRBV20-1	TGCAGTGCCTACCGGGACGGTGAACTAAACACTGAAGCTTTCTTT	CSAYRDGELNTEAFF
NA	TRBJ2-5	many	TRBV2	TGTGCCAGCAGTGATTGGGGCGAAGAGACCCAGTACTTC	CASSDWGEETQYF
TRBD2	TRBJ2-2	few	TRBV11-1	TGTGCCAGCAGCTTATCAGCGGGAGGGCCCAGCACCGGGGAGCTGTTTTTT	CASSLSAGGPSTGELFF
NA	TRBJ2-7	few	TRBV6-1	TGTGCCAGCAGCGTATCCCGTTACGAGCAGTACTTC	CASSVSRYEQYF
TRBD1	TRBJ2-7	many	TRBV7-6	TGTGCCAGCAGCCCAGGTTGGCAGGGGGTCGATGAGCAGTACTTC	CASSPGWQGVDEQYF
TRBD1	TRBJ1-3	NA	TRBV4-1	TGCGCCAGCAGCCAAGATTCCCTCCGGGACAGGGGGAACACCATATATTTT	CASSQDSLRDRGNTIYF
NA	TRBJ2-7	NA	TRBV5-5	TGTGCCATCAGCTTCCCCCGAATCGACGAGCAGTACTTC	CAISFPRIDEQYF
TRBD2	TRBJ2-3	NA	TRBV7-8	TGTGCCAGTAGACTAGCGTGGGGGTCAGATACGCAGTATTTT	CASRLAWGSDTQYF
TRBD1	TRBJ2-7	few	TRBV12-3/TRBV12-4	TGTGCCAGCAGTGAGACGGACAGGGTCCACGAGCAGTACTTC	CASSETDRVHEQYF
NA	TRBJ2-7	medium-sized	TRBV6-1	TGTGCCAGCGTCCAGCAGGCCCTCAACGAGCAGTACTTC	CASVQQALNEQYF
NA	TRBJ2-1	NA	TRBV6-1	TGTGCCAGCAACTTCGAGGCGGTGGTGGGGCTTGAGCAGTTCTTC	CASNFEAVVGLEQFF